This T cell receptor beta chain was recorded in a study of spatial heterogeneity in lung cancer. Across the study: Counts of TCR transcripts in tumor regions tracked strongly with a T cell module score that came from matched bulk RNA-seq.

A few counts support this clonotype. Its antigen is undetermined. Overall study results and limits: Counts of expanded alpha and beta TCRs within tumors tracked the tumor nonsynonymous mutation count. As ubiquitous and regional nonsynonymous mutations varied, counts of ubiquitous and regional expanded TCRs tracked them, respectively.

The time point is: sample taken at primary tumor resection. Unsorted whole RNA samples from tumor, nontumor lung or frozen PBMC were sequenced. The trim removed 4 bases at V and 2 bases at J, leaving 8 bases unmatched. Germline lookup yields CDR1 WSHSY and CDR2 SAAADI. This CDR3 has 15 amino acids. TCRdb fed the 5' RACE reads into MiXCR, producing one record per CDR3 protein. This table has roughly 3,000 distinct CDR3 sequences, roughly an eighth appearing once. The input for sequencing was lung tumor tissue, taken at surgery. This rearrangement joins TRBV10-2 to TRBJ2-7; TRBD2 matches at 7 bases. The sequence derives from a male donor with early-stage non-small cell lung cancer. CDR3 sequence reads: CASSGRGGSPYEQYF. CDR3 DNA sequence: TGCGCCAGCAGTGGGCGCGGCGGGAGCCCCTACGAGCAGTACTTC.